Listed here are 21 T cell receptor beta chains from one sample, sequenced in a study of T-cell reconstitution after alpha-beta-depleted transplantation in children. TCRbeta library preparation incorporated unique molecular identifiers. TCRdb independently ran MiXCR on the PCR reads; one entry per CDR3 protein. This sample yields some 350,000 distinct CDR3 sequences, of which approximately 10% are seen a single time; around 2.3% belongs to the top ten. Sequencing was performed on PBMCs from the stem cell graft donor, taken from the stem cell graft. These receptors were collected from a human donor who donated a stem cell graft to a child with acute lymphoblastic leukemia.

This clonotype appeared a few times. The V and J genes are TRBV10-3 and TRBJ2-3; TRBD2 might be the D (6 bases). The germline V gene encodes CDR1 ENHRY and CDR2 SYGVKD. The CDR3 is 16 residues long. Between the trimmed V and J ends, which lost 5 bases and 3 bases, there was a span of 18 bases. CDR3 DNA sequence: TGTGCCATCAGTCAGCCGGGACTGGTCTCGACAGATACGCAGTATTTT. Its translation is CAISQPGLVSTDTQYF.

This clonotype was recorded a few times. In nucleotides, the CDR3 is TGCAGCGTTGGTGGGTCGGGAGTTGATGAGCAGTTCTTC. It codes for CSVGGSGVDEQFF. This chain links TRBV29-1 with TRBJ2-1; D perhaps matches TRBD2 (6 bases). CDR1 and CDR2 (germline): SQVTM, ANQGSEA. The CDR3 has 13 residues. V lost 4 bases, J lost 8 bases, and 15 bases lay in between.

The table lists this clonotype with many counts. The chain employs TRBV20-1 and TRBJ2-1; 10 bases fit TRBD2. V lost 1 base to trimming and J lost 1 base; unmatched junction nucleotides: 7. This CDR3 comprises 17 residues. Germline CDR1 DFQATT, CDR2 SNEGSKA (reference sequence). The chain's CDR3 is CSARAKGLADSYNEQFF. In nucleotides, the CDR3 is TGCAGTGCTAGAGCCAAAGGACTAGCGGATTCCTACAATGAGCAGTTCTTC.

This clonotype was counted between two and nine times. This sequence joins TRBV20-1 and TRBJ2-2; 8 bases are shared with TRBD2. J gave up 3 bases and V 5 bases, and 8 bases lay outside the gene matches. The CDR3 spans 15 residues. In germline, CDR1 is DFQATT, CDR2 SNEGSKA (reference sequence). This CDR3 reads CSAPSGSRDTGELFF. In DNA, the CDR3 is TGCAGTGCTCCAAGCGGGAGCAGGGACACCGGGGAGCTGTTTTTT.

This clonotype has more than one count but fewer than ten. V gene TRBV7-2 combines with J gene TRBJ2-5, with D unresolved. The V gene lost 0 bases and the J gene lost 2 bases, with 10 bases spanning the gap. The CDR3 length is 15 residues. CDR1 and CDR2 from the germline V gene are SGHTA and FQGNSA. In nucleotides, the CDR3 is TGTGCCAGCAGCTTAGCGAGTGGATATCAAGAGACCCAGTACTTC. The encoded protein is CASSLASGYQETQYF.

The V call is TRBV15, the J call TRBJ1-3, with D possibly matching TRBD1 (5 bases). Per the germline V gene, CDR1 is LNHNV and CDR2 is YYDKDF (reference sequence). The ends were cut back, 0 bases at V and 2 bases at J, with 8 bases in the middle. The CDR3 is made up of 15 amino acids. The CDR3 loop reads CATSRDKGTGNTIYF. CDR3 nucleotides: TGTGCCACCAGCAGAGATAAGGGGACTGGAAACACCATATATTTT. Full variable domain (missing parts from reference TRBV15 and TRBJ1-3): DAMVIQNPRYQVTQFGKPVTLSCSQTLNHNVMYWYQQKSSQAPKLLFHYYDKDFNNEADTPDNFQSRRPNTSFCFLDIRSPGLGDTAMYLCATSRDKGTGNTIYFGEGSWLTVV.

This clonotype turned up a few times. V usage is TRBV7-9 and J usage is TRBJ1-6, with TRBD1 as a possible D gene (5 bases). The CDR3 consists of 16 residues. Germline-derived CDR1 and CDR2 are SEHNR and FQNEAQ (reference sequence). V lost 1 base to trimming and J lost 9 bases, with 16 bases between them. The CDR3 sequence is CASSLDQGAPVSPLHF. The CDR3 coding sequence is TGTGCCAGCAGCTTAGATCAGGGCGCTCCCGTTTCACCCCTCCACTTT.

This clonotype was observed a few times. This chain connects TRBV28 to TRBJ1-2, with 9 bases fitting TRBD1. This CDR3 contains 16 residues. Trimming at V came to 7 bases and at J to 2 bases, leaving 11 bases not matched to a gene. Germline CDR1 and CDR2: MDHEN and SYDVKM. The CDR3 protein is CASTLLSQGANYGYTF. In nucleotides, the CDR3 is TGTGCCAGCACCTTACTTTCACAGGGGGCGAACTATGGCTACACCTTC.

The chain recombines TRBV4-1 with TRBJ2-7, with D possibly being TRBD2 (6 bases). Germline CDR1 reads MGHRA; CDR2 reads YSYEKL. The CDR3 loop spans 15 amino acids. V dropped 4 bases and J dropped 4 bases, with 17 bases sitting between them. CDR3 protein: CASSRPLEGEYEQYF. For the CDR3, the DNA is TGCGCCAGCAGCCGACCATTGGAGGGAGAATACGAGCAGTACTTC.

This clonotype was detected a few times. This chain uses TRBV12-5 with TRBJ2-3; TRBD1 might be the D (5 bases). Trimming left V 5 bases short and J 5 bases short, with 14 bases between. CDR1 LGHNT and CDR2 FRNRAP come from the germline V gene. The CDR3 runs 14 residues. The CDR3: CASGMGQLEDTQYF. CDR3 coding DNA: TGTGCTAGTGGTATGGGGCAGCTCGAAGATACGCAGTATTTT.

The table lists this clonotype with a few counts. The CDR3 loop is CASRVGTAYNEQFF. CDR3 coding DNA: TGTGCCAGCAGAGTCGGGACAGCCTACAATGAGCAGTTCTTC. The J gene is TRBJ2-1, the V gene TRBV27, with TRBD1 matching over 7 bases. This CDR3 comprises 14 residues. From germline, CDR1 is MNHEY and CDR2 SMNVEV (reference sequence). The ends lost 6 bases at V and 2 bases at J; junction bases unmatched: 4.

This rearrangement joins TRBV7-9 to TRBJ2-2, with TRBD2 matching 8 bases. Germline lookup yields CDR1 SEHNR and CDR2 FQNEAQ (reference sequence). With 4 bases clipped from V and 5 bases from J, the junction kept 3 bases outside the gene matches. This CDR3 contains 14 residues. The CDR3, as DNA: TGTGCCAGCAGCTCAGGACTAGCAACCGGGGAGCTGTTTTTT. Protein product: CASSSGLATGELFF. The variable domain in full, with the rest retrieved from reference TRBV7-9 and TRBJ2-2, is DTGVSQNPRHKITKRGQNVTFRCDPISEHNRLYWYRQTLGQGPEFLTYFQNEAQLEKSRLLSDRFSAERPKGSFSTLEIQRTEQGDSAMYLCASSSGLATGELFFGEGSRLTVL.

On this clonotype: A single base separates this from a much larger clone, so it may be a read error. The V gene is TRBV6-5, the J gene TRBJ1-1; possible D gene TRBD1, 6 bases. Looked up from germline, CDR1 is MNHEY and CDR2 is SVGAGI. The CDR3 is 17 residues long. CDR3 residues: CASSYSRIPGVNTQAFF. The CDR3 DNA sequence: TGTGCCAGCAGTTACTCGAGAATACCAGGGGTCAACACTCAAGCTTTCTTT.

J is TRBJ2-7 and V is TRBV4-3; TRBD1 might be the D (6 bases). Germline lookup yields CDR1 LGHNA and CDR2 YSLEER. The germline V and J ends were trimmed by 0 bases and 2 bases, with 11 bases remaining between them. CDR3 length equals 15 residues. In nucleotides, the CDR3 is TGCGCCAGCAGCCAAGATCAGGGGTTCACCTACGAGCAGTACTTC. It encodes CASSQDQGFTYEQYF.

The chain employs TRBV3-1 and TRBJ2-5, with 8 positions matching TRBD1. Germline V lookup: CDR1 LGHDT, CDR2 YNNKEL (reference sequence). Unmatched junction bases numbered 12, after V lost 0 bases and J lost 0 bases. The CDR3 spans 19 residues. CDR3 in DNA: TGTGCCAGCAGCCAAGATTCCCCGGTGGGACAGGCCTACCAAGAGACCCAGTACTTC. Amino acid sequence: CASSQDSPVGQAYQETQYF.

This clonotype showed up just a few times. This sequence joins TRBV6-1 and TRBJ1-2; D unclear. In germline, CDR1 is MNHNS, CDR2 SASEGT. Trimming removed 6 bases from V and 5 bases from J, with 13 bases in between. The CDR3 spans 13 residues. For the CDR3, the DNA is TGTGCCAGCAGCCCTCGAGAGGGATATGGCTACACCTTC. Amino acids: CASSPREGYGYTF.

The CDR3 DNA sequence: TGTGCCAGCAGTTCCGGGACAGGGGGCTGGCAGCCCCAGCATTTT. Its translation is CASSSGTGGWQPQHF. The rearrangement joins TRBV28 to TRBJ1-5; TRBD1 matches 12 bases. The CDR3 is 15 amino acids. With V trimmed by 4 bases and J by 7 bases, 5 bases remained unmatched. The germline gives CDR1 MDHEN, CDR2 SYDVKM.

The rearrangement joins TRBV4-3 to TRBJ1-1, with D hard to call. V was clipped by 0 bases and J by 0 bases, with 8 bases between them. CDR3 length: 15 amino acids. Germline values: CDR1 LGHNA, CDR2 YSLEER. The CDR3 reads CASSQDELLNTEAFF. The CDR3 coding sequence is TGCGCCAGCAGCCAAGACGAGCTCTTGAACACTGAAGCTTTCTTT.

This clonotype was observed a few times. V usage is TRBV28 and J usage is TRBJ2-7; D remains unclear. There are 14 residues in the CDR3. CDR1 and CDR2 (germline): MDHEN, SYDVKM. V was cut by 6 bases and J by 0 bases, with 12 bases left in between. The CDR3 region has the DNA TGTGCCAGCAGCCGCCGGGTGGGCTCCTACGAGCAGTACTTC. It encodes CASSRRVGSYEQYF.

This chain links TRBV12-3 or TRBV12-4 with TRBJ2-1, with D unclear. This CDR3 comprises 15 residues. Trimming shortened V by 2 bases and J by 5 bases, and 13 bases separated the two germline ends. CDR3 in amino acids: CASSLLGGLHNEQFF. CDR3 DNA sequence: TGTGCCAGCAGTTTACTGGGTGGATTGCACAATGAGCAGTTCTTC.

This clonotype was detected a few times. This chain links TRBV5-1 with TRBJ2-1; D is uncertain. Deletions cut 0 bases from V and 5 bases from J, with 12 bases between. Germline loops: CDR1 SGHRS, CDR2 YFSETQ. This CDR3 contains 15 residues. The CDR3 DNA reads as TGCGCCAGCAGCTTGGGACACCAGCTGGACAATGAGCAGTTCTTC. This translates into CASSLGHQLDNEQFF.